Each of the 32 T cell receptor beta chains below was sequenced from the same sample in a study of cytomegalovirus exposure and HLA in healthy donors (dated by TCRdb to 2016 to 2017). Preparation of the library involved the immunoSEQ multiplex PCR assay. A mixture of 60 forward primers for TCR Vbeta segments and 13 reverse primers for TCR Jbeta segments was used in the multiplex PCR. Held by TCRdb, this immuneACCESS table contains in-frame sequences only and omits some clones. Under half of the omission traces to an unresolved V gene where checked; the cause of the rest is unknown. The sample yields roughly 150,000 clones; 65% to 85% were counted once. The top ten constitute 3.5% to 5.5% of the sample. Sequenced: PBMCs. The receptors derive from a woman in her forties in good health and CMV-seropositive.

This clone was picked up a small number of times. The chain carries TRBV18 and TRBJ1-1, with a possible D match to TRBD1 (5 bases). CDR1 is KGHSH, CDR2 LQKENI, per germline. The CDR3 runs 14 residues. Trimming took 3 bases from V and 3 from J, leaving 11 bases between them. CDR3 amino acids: CASSPLPGDTEAFF. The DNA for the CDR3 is TGTGCCAGCTCACCCTTACCGGGGGACACTGAAGCTTTCTTT.

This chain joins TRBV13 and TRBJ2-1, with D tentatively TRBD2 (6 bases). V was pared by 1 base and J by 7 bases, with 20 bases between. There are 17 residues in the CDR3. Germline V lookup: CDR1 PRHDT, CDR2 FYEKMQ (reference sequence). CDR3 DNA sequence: TGTGCCAGCAGCTTAGTATTAAGAGGCCGGGAGCTTAATGAGCAGTTCTTC. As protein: CASSLVLRGRELNEQFF.

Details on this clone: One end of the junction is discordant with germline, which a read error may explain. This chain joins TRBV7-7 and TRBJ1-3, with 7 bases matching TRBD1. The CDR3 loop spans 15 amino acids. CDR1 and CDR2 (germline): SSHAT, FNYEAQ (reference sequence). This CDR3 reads CASSLGTASGNTIYF. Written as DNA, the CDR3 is TGTGCTAGCAGCCTTGGGACAGCCTCTGGAAACACCATATATTTT.

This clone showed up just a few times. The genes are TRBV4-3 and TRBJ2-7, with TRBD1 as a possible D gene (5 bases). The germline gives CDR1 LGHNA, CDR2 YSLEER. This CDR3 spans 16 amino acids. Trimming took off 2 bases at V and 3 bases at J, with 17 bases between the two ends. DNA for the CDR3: TGCGCCAGCAGCCAAAACCTGCTAGGGGTCAGCTACGAGCAGTACTTC. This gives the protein CASSQNLLGVSYEQYF.

CDR3 amino acids: CASSRTYEQYF. CDR3 sequence (DNA): TGCGCCAGCAGCCGTACCTACGAGCAGTACTTC. The J gene is TRBJ2-7, the V gene TRBV5-1; no firm D call. V dropped 4 bases and J dropped 2 bases, with 4 bases sitting between them. The CDR3 is 11 residues long. The germline CDR1 and CDR2 sequences are SGHRS and YFSETQ.

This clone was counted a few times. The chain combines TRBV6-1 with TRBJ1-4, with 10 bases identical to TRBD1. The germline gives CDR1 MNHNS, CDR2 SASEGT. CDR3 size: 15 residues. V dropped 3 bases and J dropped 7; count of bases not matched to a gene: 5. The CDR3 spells CASSEETGGAEKLFF. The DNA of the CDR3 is TGTGCCAGCAGTGAGGAGACAGGGGGCGCTGAAAAACTGTTTTTT.

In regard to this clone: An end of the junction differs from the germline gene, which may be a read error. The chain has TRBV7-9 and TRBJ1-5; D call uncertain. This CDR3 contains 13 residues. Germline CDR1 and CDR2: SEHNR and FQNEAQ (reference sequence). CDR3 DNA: TGTTCCAGCAGCTTTGGCGGGAATCAGCCCCAGCATTTT. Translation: CSSSFGGNQPQHF.

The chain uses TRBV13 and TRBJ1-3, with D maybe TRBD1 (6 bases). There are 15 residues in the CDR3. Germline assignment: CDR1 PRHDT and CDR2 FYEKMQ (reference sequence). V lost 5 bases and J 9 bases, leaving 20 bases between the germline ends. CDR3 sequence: CASSQLGQSTSTIYF. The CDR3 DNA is TGTGCCAGCAGCCAACTGGGACAATCGACCAGCACCATATATTTT. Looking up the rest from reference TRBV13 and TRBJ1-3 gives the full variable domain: AAGVIQSPRHLIKEKRETATLKCYPIPRHDTVYWYQQGPGQDPQFLISFYEKMQSDKGSIPDRFSAQQFSDYHSELNMSSLELGDSALYFCASSQLGQSTSTIYFGEGSWLTVV.

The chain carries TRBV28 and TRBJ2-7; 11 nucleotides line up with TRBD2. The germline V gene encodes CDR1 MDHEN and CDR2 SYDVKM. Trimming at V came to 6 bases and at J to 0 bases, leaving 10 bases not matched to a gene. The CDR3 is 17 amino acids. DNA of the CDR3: TGTGCCAGCAGCCCTATAGCGGGGGGGCCTGGCTCCTACGAGCAGTACTTC. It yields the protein CASSPIAGGPGSYEQYF. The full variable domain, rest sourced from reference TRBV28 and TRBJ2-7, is DVKVTQSSRYLVKRTGEKVFLECVQDMDHENMFWYRQDPGLGLRLIYFSYDVKMKEKGDIPEGYSVSREKKERFSLILESASTNQTSMYLCASSPIAGGPGSYEQYFGPGTRLTVT.

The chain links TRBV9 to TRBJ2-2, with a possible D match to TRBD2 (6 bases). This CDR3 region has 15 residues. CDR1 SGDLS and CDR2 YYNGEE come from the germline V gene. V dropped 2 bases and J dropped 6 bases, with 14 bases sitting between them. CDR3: CASSVSGPGAGELFF. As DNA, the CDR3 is TGTGCCAGCAGCGTTTCGGGACCGGGGGCCGGGGAGCTGTTTTTT.

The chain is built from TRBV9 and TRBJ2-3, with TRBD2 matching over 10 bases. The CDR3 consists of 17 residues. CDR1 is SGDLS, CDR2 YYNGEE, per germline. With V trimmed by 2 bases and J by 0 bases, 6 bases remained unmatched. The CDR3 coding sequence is TGTGCCAGCAGCGTGGGTCAGACTAGCGGGAGCACAGATACGCAGTATTTT. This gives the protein CASSVGQTSGSTDTQYF. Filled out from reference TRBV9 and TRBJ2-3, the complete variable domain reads DSGVTQTPKHLITATGQRVTLRCSPRSGDLSVYWYQQSLDQGLQFLIQYYNGEERAKGNILERFSAQQFPDLHSELNLSSLELGDSALYFCASSVGQTSGSTDTQYFGPGTRLTVL.

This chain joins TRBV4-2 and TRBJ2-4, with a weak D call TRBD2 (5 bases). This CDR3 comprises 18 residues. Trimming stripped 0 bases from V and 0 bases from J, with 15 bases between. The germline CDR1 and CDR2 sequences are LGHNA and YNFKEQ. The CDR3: CASSQEIQEGVAKNIQYF. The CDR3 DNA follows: TGTGCCAGCAGCCAAGAAATACAAGAGGGTGTAGCCAAAAACATTCAGTACTTC.

The CDR3 DNA sequence: TGTGCCAGCTCACCGTCGAGCACAGATACGCAGTATTTT. This gives the protein CASSPSSTDTQYF. The V call is TRBV18, the J call TRBJ2-3, with unresolved D. This CDR3 spans 13 amino acids. V lost 3 bases and J 0 bases, leaving 4 bases between the germline ends. The germline V gene has CDR1 KGHSH and CDR2 LQKENI. Supplemented by reference TRBV18 and TRBJ2-3, the full variable domain reads NAGVMQNPRHLVRRRGQEARLRCSPMKGHSHVYWYRQLPEEGLKFMVYLQKENIIDESGMPKERFSAEFPKEGPSILRIQQVVRGDSAAYFCASSPSSTDTQYFGPGTRLTVL.

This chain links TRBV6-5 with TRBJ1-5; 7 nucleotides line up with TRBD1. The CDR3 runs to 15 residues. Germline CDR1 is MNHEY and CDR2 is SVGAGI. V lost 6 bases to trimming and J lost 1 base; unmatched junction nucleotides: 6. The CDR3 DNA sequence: TGTGCCAGCAGGTCGGACAGGAGAAGCAATCAGCCCCAGCATTTT. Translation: CASRSDRRSNQPQHF.

CDR3 protein: CASSARGGTQYF. Written as DNA, the CDR3 is TGTGCCAGCAGCGCCCGGGGAGGTACGCAGTATTTT. The V call is TRBV9, the J call TRBJ2-3; maybe TRBD2 (6 bases). Germline V gene lookup returns CDR1 SGDLS and CDR2 YYNGEE. Trimming removed 3 bases from V and 8 bases from J, with 10 bases in between. This CDR3 has 12 amino acids.

In DNA form, the CDR3 reads TGTGCCAGCAGCTTTACTAGCGGGTTTAACAATGAGCAGTTCTTC. This gives the protein CASSFTSGFNNEQFF. The chain uses TRBV7-3 and TRBJ2-1, with 9 bases lining up with TRBD2. The CDR3 is made up of 15 amino acids. The V gene end was trimmed by 3 bases and the J gene end by 5 bases; junction bases not matched to a gene: 5. Germline V gene sequence: CDR1 SGHTA, CDR2 FQGTGA. The full variable domain, its missing parts supplied by reference TRBV7-3 and TRBJ2-1, is GAGVSQTPSNKVTEKGKYVELRCDPISGHTALYWYRQSLGQGPEFLIYFQGTGAADDSGLPNDRFFAVRPEGSVSTLKIQRTERGDSAVYLCASSFTSGFNNEQFFGPGTRLTVL.

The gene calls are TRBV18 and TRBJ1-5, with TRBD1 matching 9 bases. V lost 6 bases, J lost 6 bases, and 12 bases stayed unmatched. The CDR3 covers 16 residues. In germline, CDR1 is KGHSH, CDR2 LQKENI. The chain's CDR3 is CASSPDPGTGRQPQHF. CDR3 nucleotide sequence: TGTGCCAGCTCGCCCGACCCCGGGACAGGGCGTCAGCCCCAGCATTTT.

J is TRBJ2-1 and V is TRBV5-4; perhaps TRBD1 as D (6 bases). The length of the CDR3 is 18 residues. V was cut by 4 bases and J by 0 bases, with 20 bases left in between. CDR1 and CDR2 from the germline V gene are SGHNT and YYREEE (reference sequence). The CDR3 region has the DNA TGTGCCAGCAGCCGTGCACCGTCCAGGGGTAGCTCCTACAATGAGCAGTTCTTC. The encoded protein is CASSRAPSRGSSYNEQFF.

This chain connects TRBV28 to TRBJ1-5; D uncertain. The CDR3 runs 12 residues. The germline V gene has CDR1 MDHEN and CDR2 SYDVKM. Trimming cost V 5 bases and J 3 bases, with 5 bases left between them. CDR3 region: CASSGPNQPQHF. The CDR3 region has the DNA TGTGCCAGCAGTGGGCCCAATCAGCCCCAGCATTTT.

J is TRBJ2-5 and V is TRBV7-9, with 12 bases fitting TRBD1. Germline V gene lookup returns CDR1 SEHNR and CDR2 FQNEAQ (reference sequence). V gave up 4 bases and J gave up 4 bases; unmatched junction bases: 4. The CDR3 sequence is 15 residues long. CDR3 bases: TGTGCCAGCAGCTGGGGGACAGGGGGCGGAGAGACCCAGTACTTC. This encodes CASSWGTGGGETQYF.

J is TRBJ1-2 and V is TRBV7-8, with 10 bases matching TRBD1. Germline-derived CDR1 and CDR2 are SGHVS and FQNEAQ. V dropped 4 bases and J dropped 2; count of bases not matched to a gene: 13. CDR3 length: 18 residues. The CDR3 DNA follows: TGTGCCAGCAGCTCCCGAGCCGGGACAGGGGTTTCGAACTATGGCTACACCTTC. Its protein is CASSSRAGTGVSNYGYTF.

In nucleotides, the CDR3 is TGCGCCAGCAGGGCTAGCGGTCTTTCCCAAGAGACCCAGTACTTC. It specifies CASRASGLSQETQYF. The chain joins TRBV5-1 to TRBJ2-5, with 7 positions matching TRBD2. The V segment lost 5 bases and the J segment 1 base; nucleotides outside the gene matches: 8. CDR3 length: 15 residues. The germline V gene has CDR1 SGHRS and CDR2 YFSETQ.

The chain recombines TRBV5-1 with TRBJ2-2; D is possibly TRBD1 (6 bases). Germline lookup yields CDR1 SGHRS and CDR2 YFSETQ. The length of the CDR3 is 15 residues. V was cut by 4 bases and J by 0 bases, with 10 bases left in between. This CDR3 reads CASSGDTPNTGELFF. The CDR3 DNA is TGCGCCAGCAGCGGGGACACCCCGAACACCGGGGAGCTGTTTTTT.

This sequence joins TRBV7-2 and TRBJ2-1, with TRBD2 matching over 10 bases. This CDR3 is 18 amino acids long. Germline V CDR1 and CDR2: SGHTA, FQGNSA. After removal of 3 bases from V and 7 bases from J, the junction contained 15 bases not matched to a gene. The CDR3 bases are TGTGCCAGCAGCTTGGTTGCCCCGGGGGCTAGCGGGAGTAATGAGCAGTTCTTC. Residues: CASSLVAPGASGSNEQFF.

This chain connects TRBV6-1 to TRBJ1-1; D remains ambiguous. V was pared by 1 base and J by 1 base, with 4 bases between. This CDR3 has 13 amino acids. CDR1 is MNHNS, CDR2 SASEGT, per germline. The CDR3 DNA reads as TGTGCCAGCAGTGAAGGAGGGAACACTGAAGCTTTCTTT. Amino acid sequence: CASSEGGNTEAFF.

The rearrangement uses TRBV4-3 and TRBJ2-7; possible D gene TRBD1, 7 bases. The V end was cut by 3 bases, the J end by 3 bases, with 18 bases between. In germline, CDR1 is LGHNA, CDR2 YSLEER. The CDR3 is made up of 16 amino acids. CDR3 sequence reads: CASSQRLRGAIYEQYF. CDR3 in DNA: TGCGCCAGCAGCCAGAGGCTCAGGGGGGCGATCTACGAGCAGTACTTC.

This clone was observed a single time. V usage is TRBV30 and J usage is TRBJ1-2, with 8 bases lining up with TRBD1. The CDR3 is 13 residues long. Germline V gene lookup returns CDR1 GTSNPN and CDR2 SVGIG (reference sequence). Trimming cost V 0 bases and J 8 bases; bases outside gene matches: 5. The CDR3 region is CAWSVGQGGGYTF. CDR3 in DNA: TGTGCCTGGAGTGTCGGACAGGGAGGGGGCTACACCTTC.

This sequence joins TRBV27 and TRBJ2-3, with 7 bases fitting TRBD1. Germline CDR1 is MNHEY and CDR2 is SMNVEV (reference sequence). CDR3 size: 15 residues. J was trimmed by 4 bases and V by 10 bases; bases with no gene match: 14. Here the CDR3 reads CATSPWAGGADTQYF. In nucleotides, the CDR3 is TGTGCCACCTCCCCTTGGGCAGGGGGTGCAGATACGCAGTATTTT.

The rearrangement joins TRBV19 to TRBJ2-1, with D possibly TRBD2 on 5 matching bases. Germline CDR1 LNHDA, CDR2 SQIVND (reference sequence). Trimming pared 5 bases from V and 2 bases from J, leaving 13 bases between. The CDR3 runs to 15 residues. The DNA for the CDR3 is TGTGCCAGTAGTCACGGGGTCGGGGCCTACAATGAGCAGTTCTTC. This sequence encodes CASSHGVGAYNEQFF.

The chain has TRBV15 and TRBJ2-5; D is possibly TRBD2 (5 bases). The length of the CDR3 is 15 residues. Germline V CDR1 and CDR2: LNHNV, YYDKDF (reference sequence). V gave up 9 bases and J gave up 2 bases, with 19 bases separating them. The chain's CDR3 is CATSRAVSGQETQYF. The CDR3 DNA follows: TGTGCCACATCCCGAGCGGTATCAGGACAAGAGACCCAGTACTTC.

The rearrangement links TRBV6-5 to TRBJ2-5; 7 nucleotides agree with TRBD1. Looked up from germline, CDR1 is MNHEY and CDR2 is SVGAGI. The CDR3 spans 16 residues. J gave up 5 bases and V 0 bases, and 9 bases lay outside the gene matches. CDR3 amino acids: CASSYSTGMRGETQYF. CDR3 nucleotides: TGTGCCAGCAGTTACTCGACAGGGATGAGGGGGGAGACCCAGTACTTC.

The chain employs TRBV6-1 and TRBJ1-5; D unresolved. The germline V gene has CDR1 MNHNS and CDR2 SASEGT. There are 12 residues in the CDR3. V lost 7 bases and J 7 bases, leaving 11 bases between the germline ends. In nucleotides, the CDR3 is TGTGCCAGCAATTCCGAAAGCCAGCCCCAGCATTTT. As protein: CASNSESQPQHF.